This entry concerns a single T cell receptor beta chain. What it binds is unknown. CDR1 and CDR2 (germline): MNHEY, SMNVEV (reference sequence). V shed 5 bases and J shed 7 bases, with 20 bases lying between them. The CDR3 runs to 15 residues. The record originates from a study of T cells in Graves' hyperthyroidism and ophthalmopathy. Findings and caveats of the study: Blood held most thyroid clonotypes expanded above 0.001 frequency.

The study left out patients who had uncontrolled infection, other autoimmune disease, pregnancy or lactation. Amplified regions were TCR beta CDR3 sequences from RNA transcripts. Using the HTBI primer set, a first-round RT-PCR was run on the TCR CDR3. TCRdb redid the calling of the multiplex PCR reads with MiXCR, one entry per CDR3 protein. This repertoire shows a few hundred thousand distinct CDR3 sequences, roughly an eighth found once; its top ten account for over 15%. The TCR comes from a woman aged 18-29 years with Graves' hyperthyroidism. Material: blood. J is TRBJ2-5 and V is TRBV27; perhaps TRBD1 as D (5 bases). CDR3 nucleotide sequence: TGTGCCAGCAGTCCCAGGTCCCAAAACAGGCTGACCCAGTACTTC. This gives the protein CASSPRSQNRLTQYF.